Listed below are T cell receptor beta chains from one sample, sequenced in a study of molecular identifiers for immune sequencing clone quantification. MiXCR, run by TCRdb on the PCR reads, gives a single entry per CDR3 protein. The sample has roughly 320,000 distinct CDR3 sequences, 20% to 25% seen once; the top ten hold roughly 0.8%. The sequencing sample was made of naive CD8+ T cells from blood, with Jurkat cell RNA spiked in. These receptors all stem from a human donor in good health. Some libraries in this study had Jurkat cell RNA spiked in. CDR3s include the opening cysteine and the closing phenylalanine or tryptophan.

v_call cdr3_aa
TRBV11-2 CASSLRQVRYEQYF
TRBV28 CASSSPRDVQETQYF
TRBV12-3/TRBV12-4 CASSTSGTGGHTQYF
TRBV27 CASSLGYKQYF
TRBV7-8 CASSYSGTGGETQYF
TRBV4-3 CASSQDGAGAYNEQFF
TRBV5-6 CASSLRYSYEQYF
TRBV6-2/TRBV6-3 CAGSYGGTYEQYF
TRBV4-3 CASSQDSYGLASEQFF
TRBV30 CAWGAGAVPGEQFF
TRBV19 CASSQRGGYGTQYF
TRBV28 CASSLRSAYEQYF
TRBV28 CASTSQGVLLFGEQYF
TRBV12-3/TRBV12-4 CASSPWMTSSYEQYF
TRBV7-6 CASSLRDGGYGQYF
TRBV6-2/TRBV6-3 CASSPGLVSNQPQHF
TRBV6-1 CASSEAGELFF
TRBV5-1 CASSSSNSRDTQYF
TRBV4-1 CASSTYRNYEQYF
TRBV5-6 CASSLEDSPYEQYF
TRBV24-1 CATSDRTGGYTDTQYF
TRBV27 CASSLKSNQPQHF
TRBV27 CASSLRGGGQPQHF
TRBV6-2/TRBV6-3 CASSTLAYEQYF
TRBV4-3 CASSRARTVNTEAFF
TRBV3-1 CASTGQNPEAFF
TRBV7-9 CASSANPGSNQPQHF
TRBV12-3/TRBV12-4 CASSPARTSRAAYNEQFF
TRBV28 CASSYRGPNTEAFF
TRBV29-1 CSVEVQEDRNTGELFF
TRBV7-9 CASSLFRGTEAFF
TRBV2 CASSEALAGWGNQPQHF
TRBV9 CASSETGNTGELFF